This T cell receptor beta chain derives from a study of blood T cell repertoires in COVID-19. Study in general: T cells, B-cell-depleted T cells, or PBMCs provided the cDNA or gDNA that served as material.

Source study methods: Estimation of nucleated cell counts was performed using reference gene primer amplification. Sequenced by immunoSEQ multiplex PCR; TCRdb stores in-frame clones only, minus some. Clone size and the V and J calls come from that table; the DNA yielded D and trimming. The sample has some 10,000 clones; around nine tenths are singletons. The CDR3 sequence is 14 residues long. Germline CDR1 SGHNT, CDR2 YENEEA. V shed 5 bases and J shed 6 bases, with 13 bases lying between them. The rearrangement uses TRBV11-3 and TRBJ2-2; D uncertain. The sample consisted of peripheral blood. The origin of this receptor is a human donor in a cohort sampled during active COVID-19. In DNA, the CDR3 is TGTGCCAGCAGCCCCTACGGGTTCTCCGGGGAGCTGTTTTTT. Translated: CASSPYGFSGELFF.